These 25 T cell receptor beta chains originate from one sample sequenced in a study of blood T cell repertoires in COVID-19. Clones were read by immunoSEQ multiplex PCR, and TCRdb kept only the in-frame ones, dropping some. Here the sample spans some 300,000 clones, 75% to 90% being singletons. Sequenced: peripheral blood. The origin of the receptors is a woman between 70 and 85 years old with COVID-19, enrolled during active disease.

The chain employs TRBV3-1 (or the pseudogene TRBV3-2) and TRBJ1-1; D might be TRBD1 (5 bases). The length of the CDR3 is 11 residues. The V end was cut by 5 bases, the J end by 8 bases, with 9 bases between. Germline V gene sequence: CDR1 LGHDT, CDR2 YNNKEL (reference sequence). The CDR3 coding sequence is TGTGCCAGCAGCTCCCGGGGGGAAGCTTTCTTT. Protein sequence: CASSSRGEAFF.

This clone was recorded a few times. The CDR3 here is CASNPRQAQRNEQFF. Here the CDR3 DNA reads TGTGCCAGCAACCCCCGGCAGGCCCAGCGGAATGAGCAGTTCTTC. The chain employs TRBV2 and TRBJ2-1; D might be TRBD2 (5 bases). CDR1 and CDR2 from the germline V gene are SNHLY and FYNNEI. Trimming cost V 7 bases and J 7 bases, with 20 bases left between them. The CDR3 is made up of 15 amino acids.

V usage is TRBV6-5 and J usage is TRBJ1-2; 9 nucleotides line up with TRBD1. The germline V gene encodes CDR1 MNHEY and CDR2 SVGAGI. Trimming removed 1 base from V and 7 bases from J; junction bases left unmatched: 7. The CDR3 is made up of 15 amino acids. This CDR3 reads CASSYYRDRVTGYTF. The CDR3 nucleotides are TGTGCCAGCAGTTACTACCGGGACAGGGTAACTGGCTACACCTTC.

V and J are TRBV5-1 and TRBJ2-1, with 9 bases aligning to TRBD2. Germline-derived CDR1 and CDR2 are SGHRS and YFSETQ. This CDR3 has 15 residues. The V gene end was trimmed by 0 bases and the J gene end by 9 bases; junction bases not matched to a gene: 7. The CDR3 nucleotides read TGCGCCAGCAGCTTGGCTGCGGGGGGGCCGTCTGAGCAGTTCTTC. It translates to CASSLAAGGPSEQFF.

The chain employs TRBV9 and TRBJ2-7, with 7 positions matching TRBD2. The CDR3 extends over 16 amino acids. The germline gives CDR1 SGDLS, CDR2 YYNGEE. J gave up 3 bases and V 2 bases, and 11 bases lay outside the gene matches. The CDR3 region has the DNA TGTGCCAGCAGCGTGTCTGGGCTAGCGGAGATCTACGAGCAGTACTTC. The encoded protein is CASSVSGLAEIYEQYF. Full variable domain (rest looked up from reference TRBV9 and TRBJ2-7): DSGVTQTPKHLITATGQRVTLRCSPRSGDLSVYWYQQSLDQGLQFLIQYYNGEERAKGNILERFSAQQFPDLHSELNLSSLELGDSALYFCASSVSGLAEIYEQYFGPGTRLTVT.

The sample holds one count of this clone. This sequence joins TRBV4-2 and TRBJ2-5, with 8 bases that match TRBD2. The CDR3 contains 14 residues. J gave up 4 bases and V 1 base, and 2 bases lay outside the gene matches. CDR1 and CDR2 (germline): LGHNA, YNFKEQ. The DNA for the CDR3 is TGTGCCAGCAGCCAAGCCGGGGGGGGAGAGACCCAGTACTTC. This codes for CASSQAGGGETQYF.

J is TRBJ1-2 and V is TRBV7-8, with 12 bases lining up with TRBD1. The CDR3 has 16 residues. V gave up 4 bases and J gave up 4 bases; unmatched junction bases: 7. The germline CDR1 and CDR2 sequences are SGHVS and FQNEAQ. The CDR3 protein is CASSSGTGGSVYGYTF. The DNA of the CDR3 is TGTGCCAGCAGCTCCGGGACAGGGGGCTCTGTCTATGGCTACACCTTC. Together with reference TRBV7-8 and TRBJ1-2, the CDR3 gives the full variable domain: GAGVSQSPRYKVAKRGQDVALRCDPISGHVSLFWYQQALGQGPEFLTYFQNEAQLDKSGLPSDRFFAERPEGSVSTLKIQRTQQEDSAVYLCASSSGTGGSVYGYTFGSGTRLTVV.

This CDR3 is CASSQGFYEQYF. The CDR3, as DNA: TGTGCCAGCAGTCAGGGGTTCTACGAGCAGTACTTC. This chain uses TRBV6-6 with TRBJ2-7; a weak D match, TRBD1 (6 bases). This CDR3 has 12 amino acids. CDR1 and CDR2 (germline): MNHNY, SVGAGI (reference sequence). V was shortened by 5 bases and J by 3 bases, with 8 bases between the two germline ends.

The chain employs TRBV4-2 and TRBJ1-4; 7 bases line up with TRBD1. Germline CDR1 and CDR2: LGHNA and YNFKEQ. The CDR3 runs to 16 residues. J lost 0 bases, V lost 3 bases, and 4 bases had no gene match. CDR3 in DNA: TGTGCCAGCAGCCACCCCGGGACAGCAACTAATGAAAAACTGTTTTTT. It yields the protein CASSHPGTATNEKLFF.

This clone has just a few counts. This rearrangement joins TRBV19 to TRBJ1-6; 9 bases agree with TRBD1. The CDR3 spans 16 residues. Germline V CDR1 and CDR2: LNHDA, SQIVND (reference sequence). With 4 bases clipped from V and 14 bases from J, the junction kept 15 bases outside the gene matches. The CDR3 protein is CASSKVEGQGRGSLHF. The CDR3 DNA is TGTGCCAGTAGTAAAGTTGAGGGACAGGGAAGGGGCTCCCTCCACTTT. The full variable domain, its missing parts supplied by reference TRBV19 and TRBJ1-6, is DGGITQSPKYLFRKEGQNVTLSCEQNLNHDAMYWYRQDPGQGLRLIYYSQIVNDFQKGDIAEGYSVSREKKESFPLTVTSAQKNPTAFYLCASSKVEGQGRGSLHFGNGTRLTVT.

This sequence joins TRBV28 and TRBJ1-6; no clear D gene. There are 17 residues in the CDR3. V shed 6 bases and J shed 0 bases, with 15 bases lying between them. Germline lookup yields CDR1 MDHEN and CDR2 SYDVKM. The CDR3 DNA sequence: TGTGCCAGCAGGACTCCGAGGGAGGGCTCCTATAATTCACCCCTCCACTTT. Translation gives CASRTPREGSYNSPLHF.

This sequence joins TRBV27 and TRBJ1-2; 7 bases are a match to TRBD1. V was clipped by 6 bases and J by 8 bases; unmatched bases: 9. The germline V gene has CDR1 MNHEY and CDR2 SMNVEV (reference sequence). The CDR3 totals 13 residues. The CDR3 sequence is CASRADRARGYTF. The DNA of the CDR3 is TGTGCCAGCAGGGCCGACAGGGCGAGAGGCTACACCTTC.

This sequence joins TRBV3-1 (or the pseudogene TRBV3-2) and TRBJ1-3; D not certain. The length of the CDR3 is 16 residues. V was shortened by 2 bases and J by 0 bases, with 11 bases between the two germline ends. Germline CDR1 LGHDT, CDR2 YNNKEL (reference sequence). The CDR3 spells CASSQRRVSSGNTIYF. DNA for the CDR3: TGTGCCAGCAGCCAAAGGAGGGTATCCTCTGGAAACACCATATATTTT.

Only a few counts were recorded for this clone. The chain uses TRBV18 and TRBJ1-6, with a tentative D call TRBD1 (5 bases). This CDR3 has 14 residues. Trimming removed 2 bases at V and 5 bases at J, with 7 bases between. Germline values: CDR1 KGHSH, CDR2 LQKENI. The CDR3 loop reads CASSPGGNNSPLHF. Here the CDR3 DNA reads TGTGCCAGCTCACCAGGGGGGAATAATTCACCCCTCCACTTT.

The chain carries TRBV6-5 and TRBJ2-2; 7 bases agree with TRBD1. CDR1 and CDR2 from the germline V gene are MNHEY and SVGAGI. J lost 4 bases, V lost 4 bases, and 3 bases had no gene match. The CDR3 sequence is 14 residues long. As DNA, the CDR3 is TGTGCCAGCAGTTGGACAGGCGGCACCGGGGAGCTGTTTTTT. It codes for CASSWTGGTGELFF.

This chain links TRBV19 with TRBJ1-5; weak D call: TRBD1 (6 bases). The V and J ends lost 9 bases and 6 bases respectively, with 12 bases between them. The CDR3 is 12 amino acids. Germline CDR1 and CDR2: LNHDA and SQIVND (reference sequence). The CDR3 DNA reads as TGTGCCAGCTCAGGGGCCAGTCAGCCCCAGCATTTT. This encodes CASSGASQPQHF.

The chain has TRBV4-1 and TRBJ2-1, with TRBD2 identical over 12 bases. CDR1 and CDR2 from the germline V gene are MGHRA and YSYEKL. This CDR3 spans 17 amino acids. The V gene end was trimmed by 0 bases and the J gene end by 10 bases; junction bases not matched to a gene: 10. The chain's CDR3 is CASSQEELAGGPKEQFF. The CDR3, as DNA: TGCGCCAGCAGCCAAGAGGAGCTAGCGGGGGGGCCTAAAGAGCAGTTCTTC.

The chain links TRBV11-2 to TRBJ1-3; D unclear. This CDR3 spans 15 amino acids. In germline, CDR1 is SGHAT, CDR2 FQNNGV. V lost 5 bases and J lost 4, with 15 bases in between. CDR3 region: CASSLHGPGGNTIYF. CDR3 nucleotides: TGTGCCAGCAGCCTCCATGGCCCGGGAGGAAACACCATATATTTT.

The rearrangement uses TRBV11-2 and TRBJ2-7, with 8 bases identical to TRBD1. The trim removed 3 bases at V and 5 bases at J, leaving 3 bases unmatched. The germline V gene encodes CDR1 SGHAT and CDR2 FQNNGV. The CDR3 runs to 13 residues. DNA for the CDR3: TGTGCCAGCAGCTTGAACAGGGGGGACGAGCAGTACTTC. Translation gives CASSLNRGDEQYF.

This clone turned up a few times. The chain has TRBV7-3 and TRBJ2-7; 9 nucleotides agree with TRBD1. The CDR3 sequence is 15 residues long. V trimming: 2 bases; J trimming: 3 bases; junction bases outside the gene matches: 5. Germline V gene lookup returns CDR1 SGHTA and CDR2 FQGTGA. The DNA for the CDR3 is TGTGCCAGCAGCTTATCAGGACAGGGGCTCTACGAGCAGTACTTC. This gives the protein CASSLSGQGLYEQYF.

The chain uses TRBV5-1 and TRBJ1-1; TRBD1 is a possible D gene (5 bases). Trimming shortened V by 3 bases and J by 1 base, and 13 bases separated the two germline ends. Germline V gives CDR1 SGHRS, CDR2 YFSETQ. There are 15 residues in the CDR3. The CDR3 reads CASSSGGAANTEAFF. The DNA for the CDR3 is TGCGCCAGCAGCTCCGGGGGAGCAGCGAACACTGAAGCTTTCTTT.

The gene calls are TRBV27 and TRBJ2-3; 13 bases align to TRBD2. The CDR3 loop spans 17 amino acids. Germline trimming cut 0 bases from V and 3 bases from J; bases unmatched to any gene: 3. The germline CDR1 and CDR2 sequences are MNHEY and SMNVEV (reference sequence). The CDR3 here is CASSLSPTSGGTDTQYF. CDR3 coding DNA: TGTGCCAGCAGTTTATCTCCGACTAGCGGGGGGACAGATACGCAGTATTTT.

The gene calls are TRBV5-1 and TRBJ2-5; TRBD2 agrees at 12 bases. Germline V gene sequence: CDR1 SGHRS, CDR2 YFSETQ. This CDR3 spans 15 amino acids. V shed 3 bases and J 5 bases; nucleotides not matched to a gene: 5. In nucleotides, the CDR3 is TGCGCCAGCAGCTCCTTGACTAGCGGGGGTGAGACCCAGTACTTC. Translating gives CASSSLTSGGETQYF.

The rearrangement uses TRBV4-1 and TRBJ2-1; 10 bases line up with TRBD2. This CDR3 has 16 residues. V shed 2 bases, J shed 8 bases, and the junction held 9 bases outside the gene matches. Germline V lookup: CDR1 MGHRA, CDR2 YSYEKL. The chain's CDR3 is CASSQLIAGGKDEQFF. As DNA, the CDR3 is TGCGCCAGCAGCCAATTAATAGCGGGGGGTAAGGATGAGCAGTTCTTC.

The V call is TRBV10-3, the J call TRBJ2-3; D is uncertain. The V gene's germline CDR1 is ENHRY and CDR2 SYGVKD. V was clipped by 7 bases and J by 0 bases, with 8 bases between them. The CDR3 is 13 residues long. The CDR3 DNA reads as TGTGCCATCAAAGGCGGTAGCACAGATACGCAGTATTTT. Translated, it gives CAIKGGSTDTQYF.